The rows below give T cell receptor beta chains drawn from one sample of a study of T cells after yellow fever vaccination. TCRdb re-called the 5' RACE reads through MiXCR, storing one row per CDR3 protein. The sample holds a few hundred thousand distinct CDR3 sequences, 6.7% seen once. This sample comprised CD4+ T cells sorted from PBMCs, obtained on the day of the yellow fever booster vaccination. These receptors all stem from a man in his thirties or forties who received the YFV17D yellow fever vaccine. CDR3s include the opening cysteine and the closing phenylalanine or tryptophan. The order of the fields is V gene, D gene, CDR3 length, clone size, J gene, CDR3 protein, CDR3 DNA. The D gene is left open where the match is weak. Only some rows state a clone size, as once, few, many or a class for expanded clones.

V: TRBV20-1
D: NA
length: 16
size: few
J: TRBJ2-7
CDR3: CSARSPPGLPAYEQYF
DNA: TGCAGTGCGCGCTCACCTCCGGGACTCCCCGCCTACGAGCAGTACTTC

V: TRBV7-6
D: NA
length: 15
size: few
J: TRBJ2-7
CDR3: CASSPTGAANYEQYF
DNA: TGTGCCAGCAGCCCTACAGGAGCCGCTAACTACGAGCAGTACTTC

V: TRBV20-1
D: NA
length: 14
size: few
J: TRBJ1-1
CDR3: CSARERVRNTEAFF
DNA: TGCAGTGCTAGAGAGAGGGTTCGGAACACTGAAGCTTTCTTT

V: TRBV6-5
D: TRBD1
length: 15
size: few
J: TRBJ1-1
CDR3: CASRPDRDRGTEAFF
DNA: TGTGCCAGCAGGCCCGACCGGGACAGGGGCACTGAAGCTTTCTTT

V: TRBV7-8
D: NA
length: 11
size: once
J: TRBJ2-5
CDR3: CASRAGGAQYF
DNA: TGTGCCAGCAGGGCAGGGGGGGCCCAGTACTTC

V: TRBV5-1
D: NA
length: 15
size: many
J: TRBJ2-5
CDR3: CASSLLLGSLETQYF
DNA: TGCGCCAGCAGCTTGTTACTCGGAAGTTTAGAGACCCAGTACTTC

V: TRBV7-2
D: NA
length: 15
size: few
J: TRBJ1-3
CDR3: CASSRGTNPGNTIYF
DNA: TGTGCCAGCAGCCGCGGGACAAACCCTGGAAACACCATATATTTT

V: TRBV20-1
D: NA
length: 13
size: many
J: TRBJ2-7
CDR3: CSARGPWAYEQYF
DNA: TGCAGTGCTAGAGGGCCATGGGCCTACGAGCAGTACTTC

V: TRBV15
D: NA
length: 12
size: few
J: TRBJ1-3
CDR3: CATRESGNTIYF
DNA: TGTGCCACCAGGGAGTCTGGAAACACCATATATTTT

V: TRBV5-6
D: NA
length: 16
size: NA
J: TRBJ1-1
CDR3: CASSLALGAGNTEAFF
DNA: TGTGCCAGCAGCTTGGCCTTAGGGGCTGGGAACACTGAAGCTTTCTTT

V: TRBV7-6
D: NA
length: 15
size: few
J: TRBJ2-2
CDR3: CASSAPGSLGRELFF
DNA: TGTGCCAGCAGTGCTCCCGGCAGCCTGGGGAGGGAGCTGTTTTTT

V: TRBV27
D: NA
length: 18
size: few
J: TRBJ2-4
CDR3: CASDPSRERPEAKNIQYF
DNA: TGTGCCAGCGATCCCTCCCGGGAGCGCCCCGAAGCCAAAAACATTCAGTACTTC

V: TRBV20-1
D: NA
length: 11
size: few
J: TRBJ2-1
CDR3: CSPKKGNEQFF
DNA: TGCAGTCCCAAGAAGGGTAATGAGCAGTTCTTC

V: TRBV25-1
D: NA
length: 9
size: many
J: TRBJ2-2
CDR3: CASIRELFF
DNA: TGTGCCAGCATCCGGGAGCTGTTTTTT

V: TRBV18
D: TRBD1
length: 14
size: many
J: TRBJ1-5
CDR3: CASSQGAREQPQHF
DNA: TGTGCCAGCTCACAGGGGGCGCGTGAACAGCCCCAGCATTTT

V: TRBV11-3
D: NA
length: 13
size: many
J: TRBJ1-1
CDR3: CASSQDSYTEAFF
DNA: TGTGCCAGCAGCCAGGACAGCTACACTGAAGCTTTCTTT

V: TRBV9
D: NA
length: 14
size: NA
J: TRBJ2-7
CDR3: CASSLTAASYEQYF
DNA: TGTGCCAGCAGCCTGACGGCGGCCTCCTACGAGCAGTACTTC

V: TRBV7-2
D: NA
length: 16
size: few
J: TRBJ2-7
CDR3: CASSLVGGGGSYEQYF
DNA: TGTGCCAGCAGCTTAGTAGGGGGGGGCGGTTCCTACGAGCAGTACTTC

V: TRBV27
D: NA
length: 18
size: NA
J: TRBJ2-1
CDR3: CASSPQTTASAHYNEQFF
DNA: TGTGCCAGCAGTCCGCAAACAACCGCGAGCGCCCACTACAATGAGCAGTTCTTC

V: TRBV6-2/TRBV6-3
D: NA
length: 12
size: few
J: TRBJ2-7
CDR3: CASSKLGNEQYF
DNA: TGTGCCAGCAGTAAGTTGGGAAACGAGCAGTACTTC

V: TRBV20-1
D: NA
length: 12
size: many
J: TRBJ1-6
CDR3: CSARDRNSPLHF
DNA: TGCAGTGCTAGAGATCGGAATTCACCCCTCCACTTT

V: TRBV6-2/TRBV6-3
D: NA
length: 13
size: NA
J: TRBJ2-7
CDR3: CASSYGFTYEQYF
DNA: TGTGCCAGCAGTTACGGCTTCACCTACGAGCAGTACTTC

V: TRBV7-7
D: NA
length: 15
size: few
J: TRBJ2-1
CDR3: CASSLGSTEYNEQFF
DNA: TGTGCTAGCAGCTTAGGTTCTACGGAGTACAATGAGCAGTTCTTC

V: TRBV7-9
D: TRBD2
length: 14
size: few
J: TRBJ2-1
CDR3: CASRDAGVGNEQFF
DNA: TGTGCCAGCAGAGATGCGGGAGTAGGCAATGAGCAGTTCTTC

V: TRBV6-5
D: TRBD1
length: 12
size: many
J: TRBJ1-6
CDR3: CASSSSGTGLHF
DNA: TGTGCCAGCAGCTCATCCGGGACAGGCCTTCACTTT

V: TRBV7-9
D: NA
length: 14
size: many
J: TRBJ2-7
CDR3: CASSPHGVSYEQYF
DNA: TGTGCCAGCAGCCCCCACGGGGTGTCCTACGAGCAGTACTTC

V: TRBV11-2
D: TRBD2
length: 18
size: few
J: TRBJ2-7
CDR3: CASSAGSLAGTTDYEQYF
DNA: TGTGCCAGCAGCGCCGGGTCACTAGCGGGCACTACCGACTACGAGCAGTACTTC

V: TRBV6-1
D: NA
length: 12
size: few
J: TRBJ1-2
CDR3: CASSEWMAGYTF
DNA: TGTGCCAGCAGTGAATGGATGGCTGGCTACACCTTC

V: TRBV7-2
D: NA
length: 11
size: many
J: TRBJ2-7
CDR3: CASSKSYEQYF
DNA: TGTGCCAGCAGTAAGAGCTACGAGCAGTACTTC